This TCR beta chain was captured by sequencing in a study of post-analysis software for immune sequencing data. Study-level results: Patients showed TRBV5-6, TRBV5-1 and TRBV20-1 among four to six TRBV segments more frequent than in controls.

As concerns this clonotype: The antigen remains unidentified.

CDR1 SGHDT and CDR2 YYEEEE come from the germline V gene. This CDR3 is 15 amino acids long. The V gene lost 4 bases and the J gene lost 5 bases, with 16 bases spanning the gap. The TCR beta cDNA libraries carried unique molecular identifiers. TCRdb re-derived calls from the PCR reads in MiXCR, one entry per CDR3 protein. The repertoire holds 750,000 to 900,000 distinct CDR3 sequences, with under 60% as singletons. This chain uses TRBV5-6 with TRBJ1-5, with D unresolved. Sequenced sample: blood. The sequence derives from a girl aged 5 to 17 with multiple sclerosis. The CDR3 DNA sequence: TGTGCCAGCAGCCGCCTAAGTACGTCCGATCAGCCCCAGCATTTT. The encoded protein is CASSRLSTSDQPQHF. The whole variable domain, remainder taken from reference TRBV5-6 and TRBJ1-5, is DAGVTQSPTHLIKTRGQQVTLRCSPKSGHDTVSWYQQALGQGPQFIFQYYEEEERQRGNFPDRFSGHQFPNYSSELNVNALLLGDSALYLCASSRLSTSDQPQHFGDGTRLSIL.